Sequencing of this T cell receptor beta chain was carried out in a study of T cell responses to AZD1222 COVID-19 vaccine. Sequenced by immunoSEQ multiplex PCR; TCRdb stores in-frame clones only, minus some. The repertoire holds 90,000 to 100,000 clones, with roughly 80% as singletons. Germline V gene data show CDR1 as SGHAT and CDR2 as FQDESV (reference sequence). The CDR3 spans 14 residues. Between the trimmed V and J ends, which lost 3 bases and 1 base, there was a span of 9 bases. The sample consisted of peripheral blood, taken 28 days after the second AZD1222 dose. The clonotype originates from an adult who received the AZD1222 COVID-19 vaccine. This chain uses TRBV11-1 with TRBJ2-5; D unclear. The CDR3 loop reads CASSLWRTQETQYF. The CDR3, as DNA: TGTGCCAGCAGCTTGTGGAGAACCCAAGAGACCCAGTACTTC.